What follows describes a single T cell receptor (beta chain). The antigen is undetermined. One end of the junction varies from germline; a read error may be responsible. In the PCR, 60 Vbeta and 13 Jbeta primers were used. Clones were sequenced by immunoSEQ multiplex PCR, and TCRdb holds only the in-frame ones, with some missing. Found here are over 95,000 clones, around 73% of them singletons; the top ten hold less than 5.5%. The sample originates from a study of cytomegalovirus exposure and HLA in healthy donors. Broader study findings: For most TCR beta V segments, an earlier analysis put the productive rate at about 87% or about 30% of the time. Testing in vitro showed three CMV-associated chains specific for CMV antigens.

This sequence originates from a woman younger than 45 in good health and CMV-seropositive. The sample consisted of PBMCs.

CDR3 nucleotide sequence: TGTGCCAGTAGTTTGGCCGGGAACACTGAAGCTTTCTTC. Its translation is CASSLAGNTEAFF. The J gene is TRBJ1-1, the V gene TRBV19, with unresolved D. The CDR3 length is 13 residues. Looked up from germline, CDR1 is LNHDA and CDR2 is SQIVND (reference sequence).